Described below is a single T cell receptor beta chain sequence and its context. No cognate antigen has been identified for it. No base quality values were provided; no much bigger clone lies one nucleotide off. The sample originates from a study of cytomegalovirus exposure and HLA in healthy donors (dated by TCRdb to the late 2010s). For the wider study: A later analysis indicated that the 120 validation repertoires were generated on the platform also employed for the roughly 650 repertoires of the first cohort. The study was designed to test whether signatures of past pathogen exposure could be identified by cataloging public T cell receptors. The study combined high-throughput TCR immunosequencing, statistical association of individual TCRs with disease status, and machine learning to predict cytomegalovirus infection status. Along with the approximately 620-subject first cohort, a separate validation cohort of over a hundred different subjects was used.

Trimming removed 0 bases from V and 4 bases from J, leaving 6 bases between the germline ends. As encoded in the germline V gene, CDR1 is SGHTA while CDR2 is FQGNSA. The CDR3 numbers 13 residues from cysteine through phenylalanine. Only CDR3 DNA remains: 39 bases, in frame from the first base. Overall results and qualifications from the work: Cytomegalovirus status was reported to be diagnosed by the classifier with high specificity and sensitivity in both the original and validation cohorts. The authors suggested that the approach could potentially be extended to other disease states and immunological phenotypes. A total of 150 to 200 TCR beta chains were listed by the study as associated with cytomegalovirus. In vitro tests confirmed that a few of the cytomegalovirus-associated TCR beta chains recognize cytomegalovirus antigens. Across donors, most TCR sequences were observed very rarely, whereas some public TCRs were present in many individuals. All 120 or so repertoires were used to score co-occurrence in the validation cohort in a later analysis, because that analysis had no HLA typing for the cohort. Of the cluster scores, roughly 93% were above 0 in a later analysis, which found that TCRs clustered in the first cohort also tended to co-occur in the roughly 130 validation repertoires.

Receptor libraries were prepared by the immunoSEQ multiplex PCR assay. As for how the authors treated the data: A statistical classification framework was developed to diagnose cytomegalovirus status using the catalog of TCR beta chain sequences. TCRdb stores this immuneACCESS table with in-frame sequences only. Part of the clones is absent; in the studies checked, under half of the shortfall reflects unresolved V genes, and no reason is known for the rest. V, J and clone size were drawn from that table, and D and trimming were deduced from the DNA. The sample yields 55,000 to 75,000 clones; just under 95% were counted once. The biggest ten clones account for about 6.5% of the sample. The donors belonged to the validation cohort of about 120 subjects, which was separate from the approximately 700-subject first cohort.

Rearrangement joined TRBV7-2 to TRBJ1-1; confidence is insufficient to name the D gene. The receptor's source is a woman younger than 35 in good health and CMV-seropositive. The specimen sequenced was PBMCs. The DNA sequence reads TGTGCCAGCAGCTTAGCGCTATCCACTGAAGCTTTCTTT. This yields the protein CASSLALSTEAFF. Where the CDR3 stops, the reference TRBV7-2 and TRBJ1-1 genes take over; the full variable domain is GAGVSQSPSNKVTEKGKDVELRCDPISGHTALYWYRQSLGQGLEFLIYFQGNSAPDKSGLPSDRFSAERTGGSVSTLTIQRTQQEDSAVYLCASSLALSTEAFFGQGTRLTVV.